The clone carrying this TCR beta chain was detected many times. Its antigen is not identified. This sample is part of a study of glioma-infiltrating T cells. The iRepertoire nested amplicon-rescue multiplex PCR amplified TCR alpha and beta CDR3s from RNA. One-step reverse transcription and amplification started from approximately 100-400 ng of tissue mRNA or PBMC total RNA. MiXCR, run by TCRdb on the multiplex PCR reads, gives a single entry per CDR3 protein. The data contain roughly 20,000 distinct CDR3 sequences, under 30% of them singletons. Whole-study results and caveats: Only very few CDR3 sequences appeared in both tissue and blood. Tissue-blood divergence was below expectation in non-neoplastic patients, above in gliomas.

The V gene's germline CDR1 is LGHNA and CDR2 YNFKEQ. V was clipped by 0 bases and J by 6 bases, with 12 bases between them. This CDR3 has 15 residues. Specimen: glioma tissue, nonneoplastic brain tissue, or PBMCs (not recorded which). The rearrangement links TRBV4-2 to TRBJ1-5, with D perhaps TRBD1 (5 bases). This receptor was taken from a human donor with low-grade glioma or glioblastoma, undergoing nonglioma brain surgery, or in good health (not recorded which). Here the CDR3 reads CASSQDGRAVQPQHF. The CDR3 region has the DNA TGTGCCAGCAGCCAAGACGGCAGGGCGGTTCAGCCCCAGCATTTT.